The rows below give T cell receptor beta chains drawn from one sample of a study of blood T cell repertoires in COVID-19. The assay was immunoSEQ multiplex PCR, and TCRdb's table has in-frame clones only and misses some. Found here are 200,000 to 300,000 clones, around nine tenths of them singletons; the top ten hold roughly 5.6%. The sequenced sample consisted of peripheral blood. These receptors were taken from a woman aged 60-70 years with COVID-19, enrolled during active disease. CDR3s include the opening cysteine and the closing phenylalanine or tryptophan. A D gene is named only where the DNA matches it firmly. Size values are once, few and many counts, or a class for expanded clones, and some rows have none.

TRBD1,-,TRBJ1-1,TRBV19,CASSWRTGSPEAFF,TGTGCCAGTAGTTGGAGGACAGGGAGCCCTGAAGCTTTCTTT
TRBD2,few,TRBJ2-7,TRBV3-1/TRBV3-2,CASRASGRPYEQYF,TGTGCCAGCAGAGCGAGCGGGAGGCCCTACGAGCAGTACTTC
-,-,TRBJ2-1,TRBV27,CASSLGGNEQFF,TGTGCCAGCAGTTTGGGGGGCAATGAGCAGTTCTTC
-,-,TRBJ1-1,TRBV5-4,CVSASGGRVTEAFF,TGTGTCAGCGCCTCGGGGGGGCGGGTAACTGAAGCTTTCTTT
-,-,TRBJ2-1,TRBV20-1,CSASSPGEGYNEQFF,TGCAGTGCTAGTTCTCCGGGAGAAGGATACAATGAGCAGTTCTTC
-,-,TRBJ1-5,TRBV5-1,CASSATGNNQPQHF,TGCGCCAGCAGCGCGACAGGAAACAATCAGCCCCAGCATTTT
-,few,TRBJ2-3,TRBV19,CASSMGGFSGDTQYF,TGTGCCAGTAGTATGGGGGGTTTCAGTGGGGATACGCAGTATTTT
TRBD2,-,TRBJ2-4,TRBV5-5,CASSISPGEGDIQYF,TGTGCCAGCAGCATTTCCCCGGGGGAGGGAGACATTCAGTACTTC
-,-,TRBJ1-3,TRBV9,CASSEGTSGNTIYF,TGTGCCAGCAGCGAGGGGACATCCGGAAACACCATATATTTT
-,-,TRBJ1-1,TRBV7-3,CASSRTANTEAFF,TGTGCCAGCAGCCGGACTGCGAACACTGAAGCTTTCTTT
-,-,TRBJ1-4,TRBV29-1,CSVLWGGTEKLFF,TGCAGCGTTTTATGGGGAGGGACTGAAAAACTGTTTTTT
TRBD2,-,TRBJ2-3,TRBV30,CAWSSSPGLAGALTSTDTQYF,TGTGCCTGGAGTTCCTCTCCGGGACTAGCGGGAGCGCTAACTAGCACAGATACGCAGTATTTT
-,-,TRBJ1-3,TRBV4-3,CASSQEEQASGNTIYF,TGCGCCAGCAGCCAAGAGGAACAGGCCTCTGGAAACACCATATATTTT
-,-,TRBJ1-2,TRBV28,CASSGGEWLGYTF,TGTGCCAGCAGTGGAGGGGAATGGCTTGGCTACACCTTC
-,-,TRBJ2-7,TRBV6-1,CASSRTDYEQYF,TGTGCCAGCAGTCGGACAGATTACGAGCAGTACTTC
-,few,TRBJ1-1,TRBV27,CASSLRGTEAFF,TGTGCCAGCAGTTTAAGGGGCACTGAAGCTTTCTTT
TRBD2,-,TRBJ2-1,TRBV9,CASSVDLAGVQVYNEQFF,TGTGCCAGCAGCGTAGACCTAGCGGGAGTTCAAGTGTACAATGAGCAGTTCTTC
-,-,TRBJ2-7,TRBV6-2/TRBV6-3,CASSYTGNEQYF,TGTGCCAGCAGTTACACGGGGAACGAGCAGTACTTC
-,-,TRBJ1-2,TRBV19,CASSISGFQDLAF,TGTGCCAGTAGTATTAGCGGGTTCCAGGATTTAGCCTTC
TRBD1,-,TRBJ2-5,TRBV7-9,CASSLSPTGALFQETQYF,TGTGCCAGCAGCTTATCCCCCACAGGGGCCCTTTTCCAAGAGACCCAGTACTTC
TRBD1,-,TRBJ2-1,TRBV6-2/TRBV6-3,CASSTPPGQGTLVNEQFF,TGTGCCAGCAGTACCCCCCCTGGACAGGGTACCCTCGTCAATGAGCAGTTCTTC
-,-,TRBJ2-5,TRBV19,CASSLHLGEETQYF,TGTGCCAGTAGTTTACACTTGGGAGAAGAGACCCAGTACTTC
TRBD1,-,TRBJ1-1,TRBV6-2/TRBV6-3,CASIYRGMRNTEAFF,TGTGCCAGCATTTACAGGGGCATGAGGAACACTGAAGCTTTCTTT
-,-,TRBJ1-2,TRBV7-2,CASSLVMGAAPGYTF,TGTGCCAGCAGCTTAGTCATGGGGGCGGCTCCTGGCTACACCTTC
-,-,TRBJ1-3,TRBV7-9,CASSAGPSGNTIYF,TGTGCCAGCAGCGCGGGACCGTCGGGAAACACCATATATTTT
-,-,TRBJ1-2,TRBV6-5,CASSYSNGGSYGYTF,TGTGCCAGCAGTTACTCGAATGGGGGCAGCTATGGCTACACCTTC
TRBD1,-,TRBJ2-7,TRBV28,CASSPSGQGYEQYF,TGTGCCAGCAGCCCCTCGGGACAGGGTTACGAGCAGTACTTC
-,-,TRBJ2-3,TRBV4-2,CASGRGDRTTDTQYF,TGTGCCAGCGGAAGGGGGGACAGAACCACAGATACGCAGTATTTT
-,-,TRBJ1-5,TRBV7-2,CASSNPGRGQPQHF,TGTGCCAGCAGCAATCCCGGACGAGGGCAGCCCCAGCATTTT
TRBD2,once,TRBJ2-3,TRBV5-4,CASSLPAGAGVGQAQYF,TGTGCCAGCAGCCTCCCGGCGGGAGCGGGAGTGGGGCAGGCGCAGTATTTT
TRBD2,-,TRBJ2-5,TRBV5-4,CASSSGLAGKETQYF,TGTGCCAGCAGCTCCGGACTAGCGGGGAAAGAGACCCAGTACTTC
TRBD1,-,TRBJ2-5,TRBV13,CASSLDRGQETQYF,TGTGCCAGCAGCTTAGACAGGGGCCAAGAGACCCAGTACTTC
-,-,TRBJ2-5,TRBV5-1,CASSRGMDETQYF,TGCGCCAGCAGCAGGGGGATGGATGAGACCCAGTACTTC
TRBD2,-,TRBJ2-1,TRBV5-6,CASSLSRTSGYNEQFF,TGTGCCAGCAGCTTGAGTCGGACTAGCGGTTACAATGAGCAGTTCTTC
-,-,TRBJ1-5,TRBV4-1,CASSPLDTPSNQPQHF,TGCGCCAGCAGCCCCCTGGACACCCCAAGCAATCAGCCCCAGCATTTT
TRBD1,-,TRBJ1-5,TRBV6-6,CASRGTGNQPQHF,TGTGCCAGCAGGGGGACAGGAAATCAGCCCCAGCATTTT
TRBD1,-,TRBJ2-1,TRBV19,CASSIGQGAYNEQFF,TGTGCCAGTAGTATCGGACAGGGGGCGTACAATGAGCAGTTCTTC
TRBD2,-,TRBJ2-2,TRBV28,CASSPGLAGVRNTGELFF,TGTGCCAGCAGTCCCGGACTAGCGGGAGTGCGGAACACCGGGGAGCTGTTTTTT
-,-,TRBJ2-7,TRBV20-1,CSALRTDEQYF,TGCAGTGCCCTGAGGACAGATGAGCAGTACTTC
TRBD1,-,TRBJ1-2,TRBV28,CASNSPPGTGGPHTF,TGTGCCAGCAACTCTCCCCCCGGGACAGGGGGACCCCACACCTTC
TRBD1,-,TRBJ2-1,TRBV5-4,CASSLGTGGFNEQFF,TGTGCCAGCAGCTTGGGGACAGGGGGCTTCAATGAGCAGTTCTTC
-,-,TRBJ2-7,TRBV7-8,CASSRTQGRYEQYF,TGTGCCAGCAGCCGTACTCAGGGGCGCTACGAGCAGTACTTC
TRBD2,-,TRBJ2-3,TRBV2,CASRNLAGVGDTQYF,TGTGCCAGCAGGAACCTAGCGGGAGTAGGAGATACGCAGTATTTT
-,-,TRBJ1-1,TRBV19,CASSAHRERTEAFF,TGTGCCAGTAGTGCCCATAGGGAGCGCACTGAAGCTTTCTTT
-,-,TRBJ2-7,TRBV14,CASSQGLVPHEQYF,TGTGCCAGCAGCCAAGGACTAGTACCCCACGAGCAGTACTTC
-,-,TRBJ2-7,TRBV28,CASSRQTYEQYF,TGTGCCAGCAGCCGACAGACCTACGAGCAGTACTTC
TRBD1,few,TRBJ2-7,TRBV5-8,CASSLAGQGKYEQYF,TGTGCCAGCAGCTTGGCTGGACAGGGGAAATACGAGCAGTACTTC
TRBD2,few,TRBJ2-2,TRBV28,CASRRGLAGYTGELFF,TGTGCCAGCAGACGAGGACTAGCGGGGTACACCGGGGAGCTGTTTTTT
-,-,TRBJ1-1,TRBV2,CGGQSEMNTEAFF,TGCGGCGGACAGTCCGAGATGAACACTGAAGCTTTCTTT
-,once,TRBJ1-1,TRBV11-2,CASSPEDWGGGAFF,TGTGCCAGCAGCCCCGAGGACTGGGGAGGAGGGGCTTTCTTT
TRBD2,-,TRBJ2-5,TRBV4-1,CASSQDRPGLAGGFETQYF,TGCGCCAGCAGCCAAGATCGTCCAGGACTAGCGGGAGGGTTTGAGACCCAGTACTTC
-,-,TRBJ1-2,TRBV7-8,CASSTHRAGYTF,TGTGCCAGCAGCACTCACAGGGCTGGCTACACCTTC
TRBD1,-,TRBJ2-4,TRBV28,CASSLDRVVAKNIQYF,TGTGCCAGCAGTTTAGACAGGGTAGTCGCCAAAAACATTCAGTACTTC
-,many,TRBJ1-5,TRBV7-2,CASSPPGGYNQPQHF,TGTGCCAGCAGCCCGCCGGGGGGCTACAATCAGCCCCAGCATTTT